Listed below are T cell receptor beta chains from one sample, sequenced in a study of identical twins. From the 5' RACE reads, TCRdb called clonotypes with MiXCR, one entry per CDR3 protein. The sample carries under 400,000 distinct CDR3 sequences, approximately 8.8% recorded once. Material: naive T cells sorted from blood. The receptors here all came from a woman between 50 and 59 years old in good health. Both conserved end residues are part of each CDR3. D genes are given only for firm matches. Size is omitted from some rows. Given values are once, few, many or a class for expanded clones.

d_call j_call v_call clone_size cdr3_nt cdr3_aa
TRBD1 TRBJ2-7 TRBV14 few TGTGCCAGCAGCTACACTCCGAAATTCCAGGGGGCGAGTGAGCAGTACTTC CASSYTPKFQGASEQYF
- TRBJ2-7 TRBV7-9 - TGTGCCAGCAGCCCCGGTACGGCGCCCGTACCTCCCTACGAGCAGTACTTC CASSPGTAPVPPYEQYF
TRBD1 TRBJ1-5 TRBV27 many TGCGCCAGCAGCCCCGACAGGGGTAATCAGCCCCAGCATTTT CASSPDRGNQPQHF
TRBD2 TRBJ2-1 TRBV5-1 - TGCGCCAGCAGCTTGTCAGGGACTAGCGTAAATGAGCAGTTCTTC CASSLSGTSVNEQFF
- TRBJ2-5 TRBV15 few TGTGCCACCAGCAGAGATTTGGGGAGCTCACAAGAGACCCAGTACTTC CATSRDLGSSQETQYF
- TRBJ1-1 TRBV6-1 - TGTGCCAGCAACTCCCAGGTAGTGACTGAAGCTTTCTTT CASNSQVVTEAFF
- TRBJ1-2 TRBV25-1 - TGTGCCAGCAGTGAGCCCACCCAGGGAAGCTATGGCTACACCTTC CASSEPTQGSYGYTF
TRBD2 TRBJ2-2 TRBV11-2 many TGTGCCAGCAGCTTAGGTCCTAGCGGGACCTACACCGGGGAGCTGTTTTTT CASSLGPSGTYTGELFF
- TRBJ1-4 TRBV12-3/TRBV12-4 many TGTGCCAGCAGTTTAGGACAGCCTAATGAAAAACTGTTTTTT CASSLGQPNEKLFF
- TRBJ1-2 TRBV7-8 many TGTGCCAGCAGCACCTTCGGGGGGCTAGCTAACTATGGCTACACCTTC CASSTFGGLANYGYTF
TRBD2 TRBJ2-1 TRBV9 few TGTGCCAGCAGCGTAGGGGCTAGCGGTTATCCAGGTGAGCAGTTCTTC CASSVGASGYPGEQFF
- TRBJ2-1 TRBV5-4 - TGTGCCAGCAGCTTGGAAATGGGTAACAATGAGCAGTTCTTC CASSLEMGNNEQFF
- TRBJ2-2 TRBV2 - TGTGCCAGCAGTATCACAGGATCCACCGGGGAGCTGTTTTTT CASSITGSTGELFF
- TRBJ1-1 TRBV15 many TGTGCCAGTCGAGGGGTAAACACTGAAGCTTTCTTT CASRGVNTEAFF
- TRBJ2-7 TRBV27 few TGTGCCAGCAGTTTGGGAGCGCACGAGCAGTACTTC CASSLGAHEQYF
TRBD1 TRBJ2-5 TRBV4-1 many TGCGCCAGCAGCCGCTCAGCTTCCGGACAGGGGGAACTTGGGACCCAGTACTTC CASSRSASGQGELGTQYF
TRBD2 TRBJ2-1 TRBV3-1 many TGTGCCAGCAGCCAAGCGGGAGGGCCTGTGAATGAGCAGTTCTTC CASSQAGGPVNEQFF
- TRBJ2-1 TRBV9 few TGTGCCAGCAGCCCAAGTATACTAGCAGACCACAATGAGCAGTTCTTC CASSPSILADHNEQFF
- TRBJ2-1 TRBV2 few TGTGCCAGCAGGGTGACTAGATACAATGAGCAGTTCTTC CASRVTRYNEQFF
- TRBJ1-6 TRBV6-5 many TGTGCCAGCAGTGCCCCAGGGGCCCTTTCACCCCTCCACTTT CASSAPGALSPLHF
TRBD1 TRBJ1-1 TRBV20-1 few TGCAGTGCTCCAAGAGCTAGGACAGGTTGGGAGGGGGACACTGAAGCTTTCTTT CSAPRARTGWEGDTEAFF
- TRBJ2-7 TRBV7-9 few TGTGCCAGCAGCCAAAGTCGGTTAGGCGAGCAGTACTTC CASSQSRLGEQYF
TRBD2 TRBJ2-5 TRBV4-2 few TGTGCCAGCAGCCAAGCGCCGGGACTAGCGGGAGTTGGGCAAGAGACCCAGTACTTC CASSQAPGLAGVGQETQYF
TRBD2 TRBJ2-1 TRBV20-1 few TGCAGTGCCCGACTAGCGCACGACTATTACAATGAGCAGTTCTTC CSARLAHDYYNEQFF
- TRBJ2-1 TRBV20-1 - TGCAGTGCTAGGATAGCGGCCAGCTCCTACAATGAGCAGTTCTTC CSARIAASSYNEQFF
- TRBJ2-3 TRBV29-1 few TGCAGCGCCGAAAGCATGAATACGCAGTATTTT CSAESMNTQYF
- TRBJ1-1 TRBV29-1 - TGCAGCGTTGGGGTAGTGAACACTGAAGCTTTCTTT CSVGVVNTEAFF
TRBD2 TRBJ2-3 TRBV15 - TGTGCCACCAGCCCTCGGACTAGCGGATCCACAGATACGCAGTATTTT CATSPRTSGSTDTQYF
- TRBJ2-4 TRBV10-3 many TGTGCCATCAGTGAGTCGGACAGTCGAACGAACATTCAGTACTTC CAISESDSRTNIQYF
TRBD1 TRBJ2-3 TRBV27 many TGTGCCAGCGGGGCCGGGACAGTCACAGATACGCAGTATTTT CASGAGTVTDTQYF
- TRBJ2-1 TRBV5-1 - TGCGCCAGCAGCTTCCCGGGAGCCCACAATGAGCAGTTCTTC CASSFPGAHNEQFF
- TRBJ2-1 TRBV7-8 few TGTGCCAGCAGCCCTTTCCGGGTGATGGCAGGGTCGACAAGAAACTCCTACAATGAGCAGTTCTTC CASSPFRVMAGSTRNSYNEQFF
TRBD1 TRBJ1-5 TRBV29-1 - TGCAGCGTTGTACAGGGGCTTGATCAGCCCCAGCATTTT CSVVQGLDQPQHF
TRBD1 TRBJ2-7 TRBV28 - TGTGCCAGCAGACGGACAGGGGGCGGGTACGAGCAGTACTTC CASRRTGGGYEQYF
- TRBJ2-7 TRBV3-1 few TGTGCCAGCAGCCAAGACTCAGCGGGTCAGCAGTACTTC CASSQDSAGQQYF
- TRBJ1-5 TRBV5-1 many TGCGCCAGCAGCTTGGAGGGCGGGTCTTGGCAGCCCCAGCATTTT CASSLEGGSWQPQHF
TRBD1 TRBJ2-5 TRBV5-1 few TGCGCCAGCAGTGACAGGGGATGGCAAGAGACCCAGTACTTC CASSDRGWQETQYF
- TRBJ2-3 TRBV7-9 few TGTGCCAGCAGCTTTCTAGACCGGGCGGATACGCAGTATTTT CASSFLDRADTQYF
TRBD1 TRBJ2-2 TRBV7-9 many TGTGCCAGCAGACAAAGGACAGGGAGTAAGAACACCGGGGAGCTGTTTTTT CASRQRTGSKNTGELFF
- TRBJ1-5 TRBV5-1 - TGCGCCAGCAGCTTGGAAGGGATCCGAGGGCAGCCCCAGCATTTT CASSLEGIRGQPQHF
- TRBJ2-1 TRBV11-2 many TGTGCCAGCAGACCAAAGCAGGTACCTGGGGTCAATGAGCAGTTCTTC CASRPKQVPGVNEQFF
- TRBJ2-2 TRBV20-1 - TGCAGTGCCATAAAGCACCCTAACACCGGGGAGCTGTTTTTT CSAIKHPNTGELFF
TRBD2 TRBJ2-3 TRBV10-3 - TGTGCCATCAGTGGCTATAGCGGGAGTAGCACAGATACGCAGTATTTT CAISGYSGSSTDTQYF
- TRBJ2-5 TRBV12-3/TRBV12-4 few TGTGCCAGCAGTACGACAGGCCAAGAGACCCAGTACTTC CASSTTGQETQYF
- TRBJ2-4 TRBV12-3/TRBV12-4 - TGTGCCAGCAGTCCCGGGGAACTAGCCAAAAACATTCAGTATTTC CASSPGELAKNIQYF
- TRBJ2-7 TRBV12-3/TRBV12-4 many TGTGCCAGCAGTTTAAGTGGATACTACGAGCAGTACTTC CASSLSGYYEQYF
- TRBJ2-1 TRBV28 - TGTGCCAGCAGCTTATGGGGCAGACCTCTTGTCTTCACCTACAATGAGCAGTTCTTC CASSLWGRPLVFTYNEQFF
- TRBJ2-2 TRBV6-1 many TGTGCCAGCAGTGAATTAAGGGGAGCCGGGGAGCTGTTTTTT CASSELRGAGELFF